One sample yielded the 2 T cell receptor beta chains listed below, sequenced in a study of blood T cell repertoires in COVID-19. Measured with immunoSEQ multiplex PCR; TCRdb has only the in-frame clones, and not every one. The sample lists fewer than 200,000 clones, approximately 86% occurring once. Sequenced input: peripheral blood. The receptors shown here come from a middle-aged man with active or convalescent COVID-19.

This rearrangement joins TRBV12-3 or TRBV12-4 to TRBJ1-4; 8 positions match TRBD1. The V and J ends lost 6 bases and 6 bases, in that order; junction bases with no gene match: 0. The CDR3 is made up of 12 amino acids. The CDR3 loop reads CASRTGDEKLFF. CDR3 bases: TGTGCCAGCAGGACAGGGGATGAAAAACTGTTTTTT.

This sequence joins TRBV6-5 and TRBJ2-7; 7 bases map to TRBD1. The CDR3 length is 13 residues. J gave up 3 bases and V 5 bases, and 4 bases lay outside the gene matches. Germline CDR1 MNHEY, CDR2 SVGAGI. CDR3 nucleotide sequence: TGTGCCAGCAGTACCGGGACAGACTACGAGCAGTACTTC. Translation gives CASSTGTDYEQYF.